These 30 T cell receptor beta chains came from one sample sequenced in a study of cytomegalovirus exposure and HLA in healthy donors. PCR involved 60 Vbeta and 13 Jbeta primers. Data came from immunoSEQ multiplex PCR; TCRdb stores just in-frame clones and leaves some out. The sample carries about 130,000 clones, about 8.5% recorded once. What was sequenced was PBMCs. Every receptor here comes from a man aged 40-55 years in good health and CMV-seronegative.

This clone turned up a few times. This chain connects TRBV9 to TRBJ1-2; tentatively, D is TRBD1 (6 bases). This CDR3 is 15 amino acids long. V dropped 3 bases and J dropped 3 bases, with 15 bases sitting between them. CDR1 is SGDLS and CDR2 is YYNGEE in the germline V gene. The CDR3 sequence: CASSATSGGHYGYTF. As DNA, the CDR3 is TGTGCCAGCAGCGCAACGTCGGGGGGCCACTATGGCTACACCTTC.

The CDR3 reads CAILISGTGGGNEQFF. CDR3 DNA: TGTGCCATCCTTATTTCCGGGACAGGGGGTGGCAATGAGCAGTTCTTC. V and J are TRBV10-3 and TRBJ2-1; 11 bases are a match to TRBD1. Germline V CDR1 and CDR2: ENHRY, SYGVKD. The CDR3 covers 16 residues. V shed 8 bases and J 6 bases; nucleotides not matched to a gene: 12.

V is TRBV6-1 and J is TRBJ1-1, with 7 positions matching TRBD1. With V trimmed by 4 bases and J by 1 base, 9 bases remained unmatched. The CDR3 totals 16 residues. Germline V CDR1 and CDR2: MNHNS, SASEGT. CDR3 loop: CASSAQPTGSNTEAFF. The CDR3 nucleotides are TGTGCCAGCAGTGCCCAACCGACAGGGTCGAACACTGAAGCTTTCTTT.

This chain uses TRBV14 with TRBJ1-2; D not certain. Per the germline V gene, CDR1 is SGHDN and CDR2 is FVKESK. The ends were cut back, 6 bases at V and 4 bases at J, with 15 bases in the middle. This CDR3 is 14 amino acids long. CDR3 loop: CASSPGLGRYGYTF. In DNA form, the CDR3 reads TGTGCCAGCAGTCCTGGACTGGGTCGCTATGGCTACACCTTC.

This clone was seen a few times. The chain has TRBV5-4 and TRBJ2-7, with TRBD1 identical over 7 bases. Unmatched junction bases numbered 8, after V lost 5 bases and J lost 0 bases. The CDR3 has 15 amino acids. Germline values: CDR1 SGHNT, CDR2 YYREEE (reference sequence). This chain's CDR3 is CASSQGQEISYEQYF. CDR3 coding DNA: TGTGCCAGCAGTCAAGGACAGGAAATCTCCTACGAGCAGTACTTC.

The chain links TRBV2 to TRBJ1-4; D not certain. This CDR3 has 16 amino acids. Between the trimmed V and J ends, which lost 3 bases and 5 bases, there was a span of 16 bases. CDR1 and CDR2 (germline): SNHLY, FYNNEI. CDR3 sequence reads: CASSEGWGARNEKLFF. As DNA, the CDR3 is TGTGCCAGCAGTGAGGGTTGGGGAGCTCGGAATGAAAAACTGTTTTTT.

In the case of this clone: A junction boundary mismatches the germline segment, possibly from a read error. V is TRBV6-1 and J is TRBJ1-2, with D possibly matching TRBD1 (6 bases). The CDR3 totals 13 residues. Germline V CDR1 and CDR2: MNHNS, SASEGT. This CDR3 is CASSPTGNYCYTF. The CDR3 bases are TGTGCCAGCAGTCCTACAGGGAACTATTGCTACACCTTC.

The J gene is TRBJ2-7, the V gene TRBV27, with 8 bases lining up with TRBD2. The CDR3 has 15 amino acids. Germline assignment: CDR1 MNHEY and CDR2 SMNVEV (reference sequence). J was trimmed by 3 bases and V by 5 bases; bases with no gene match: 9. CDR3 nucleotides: TGTGCCAGCAGTCCCCTAGCGGGCGTTAACTACGAGCAGTACTTC. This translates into CASSPLAGVNYEQYF.

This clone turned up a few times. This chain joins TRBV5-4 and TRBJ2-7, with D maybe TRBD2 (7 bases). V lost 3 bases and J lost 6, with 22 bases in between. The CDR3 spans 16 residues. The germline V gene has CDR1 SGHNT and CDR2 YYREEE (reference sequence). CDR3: CASSSGGGGRMGEQYF. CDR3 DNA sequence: TGTGCCAGCAGCTCTGGGGGCGGGGGCCGGATGGGCGAGCAGTACTTC.

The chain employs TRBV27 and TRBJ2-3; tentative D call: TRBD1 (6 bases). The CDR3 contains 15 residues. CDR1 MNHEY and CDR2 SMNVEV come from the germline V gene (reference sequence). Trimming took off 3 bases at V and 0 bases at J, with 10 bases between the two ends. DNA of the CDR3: TGTGCCAGCAGTTTTTGGGGGCGAAGCACAGATACGCAGTATTTT. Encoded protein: CASSFWGRSTDTQYF.

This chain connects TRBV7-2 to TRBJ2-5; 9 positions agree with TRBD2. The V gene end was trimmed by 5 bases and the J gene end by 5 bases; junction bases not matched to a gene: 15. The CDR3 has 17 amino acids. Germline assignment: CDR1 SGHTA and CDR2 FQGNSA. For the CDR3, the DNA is TGTGCCAGCAGCCTGAGACTAAGCGGGGGGTCCAGTGAGACCCAGTACTTC. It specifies CASSLRLSGGSSETQYF.

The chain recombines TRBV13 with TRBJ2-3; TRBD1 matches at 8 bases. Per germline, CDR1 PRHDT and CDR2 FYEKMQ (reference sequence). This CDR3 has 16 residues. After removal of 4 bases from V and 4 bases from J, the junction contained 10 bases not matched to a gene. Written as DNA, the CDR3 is TGTGCCAGCAGCTCCCTTCGGACAGGGAGTTCAGATACGCAGTATTTT. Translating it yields CASSSLRTGSSDTQYF.

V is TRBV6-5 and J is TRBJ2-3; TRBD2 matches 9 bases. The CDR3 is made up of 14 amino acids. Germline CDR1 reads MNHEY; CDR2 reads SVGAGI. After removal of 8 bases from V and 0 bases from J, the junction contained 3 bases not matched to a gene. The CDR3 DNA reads TGTGCCAGCGGCAGCGGGGGGAGCACAGATACGCAGTATTTT. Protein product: CASGSGGSTDTQYF.

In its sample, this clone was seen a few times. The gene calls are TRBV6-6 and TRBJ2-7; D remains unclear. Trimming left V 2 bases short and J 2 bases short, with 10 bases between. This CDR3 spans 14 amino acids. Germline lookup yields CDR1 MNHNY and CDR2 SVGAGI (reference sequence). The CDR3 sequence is CASSYARSPYEQYF. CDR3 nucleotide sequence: TGTGCCAGCAGTTACGCACGGTCCCCCTACGAGCAGTACTTC.

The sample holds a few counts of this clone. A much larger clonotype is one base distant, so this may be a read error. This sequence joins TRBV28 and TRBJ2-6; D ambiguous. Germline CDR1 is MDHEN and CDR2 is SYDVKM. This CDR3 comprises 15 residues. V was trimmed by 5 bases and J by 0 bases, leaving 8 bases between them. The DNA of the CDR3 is TGTGCCAGCAGTGAATACAGCTCTGGGGCCAACGTCCTGACTTTC. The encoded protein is CASSEYSSGANVLTF.

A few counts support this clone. For the CDR3, the DNA is TGTGCCAGTAGTGAGGATCAAGTGAGCAATCAGCCCCAGCATTTT. Protein product: CASSEDQVSNQPQHF. The chain combines TRBV19 with TRBJ1-5; D is undetermined. CDR1 is LNHDA and CDR2 is SQIVND in the germline V gene (reference sequence). The CDR3 is 15 residues long. V lost 5 bases and J lost 1, with 12 bases in between.

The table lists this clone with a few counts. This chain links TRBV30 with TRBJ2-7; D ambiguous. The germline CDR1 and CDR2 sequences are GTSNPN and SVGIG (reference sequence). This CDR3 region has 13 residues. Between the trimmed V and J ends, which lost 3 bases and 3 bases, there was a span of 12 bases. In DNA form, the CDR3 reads TGTGCCTGGAGGACTGATAAGTTCTACGAGCAGTACTTC. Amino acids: CAWRTDKFYEQYF.

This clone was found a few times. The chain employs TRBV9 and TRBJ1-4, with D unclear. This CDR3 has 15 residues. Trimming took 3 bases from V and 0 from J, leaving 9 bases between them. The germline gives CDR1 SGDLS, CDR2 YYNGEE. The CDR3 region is CASSDGGSTNEKLFF. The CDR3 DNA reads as TGTGCCAGCAGCGACGGCGGATCAACTAATGAAAAACTGTTTTTT. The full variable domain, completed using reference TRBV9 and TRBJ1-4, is DSGVTQTPKHLITATGQRVTLRCSPRSGDLSVYWYQQSLDQGLQFLIQYYNGEERAKGNILERFSAQQFPDLHSELNLSSLELGDSALYFCASSDGGSTNEKLFFGSGTQLSVL.

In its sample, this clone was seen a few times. This CDR3 is CASSLVTGVGTEAFF. The CDR3 DNA sequence: TGTGCCAGCAGCTTAGTTACGGGGGTTGGCACTGAAGCTTTCTTT. The chain uses TRBV7-2 and TRBJ1-1; tentative D call: TRBD1 (5 bases). This CDR3 has 15 residues. Germline-derived CDR1 and CDR2 are SGHTA and FQGNSA. The ends were cut back, 1 base at V and 4 bases at J, with 13 bases in the middle.

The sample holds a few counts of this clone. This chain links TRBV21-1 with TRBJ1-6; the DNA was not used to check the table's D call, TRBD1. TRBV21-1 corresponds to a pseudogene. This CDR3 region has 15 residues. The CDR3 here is CASSKWDRANSPLHF. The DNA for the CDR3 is TGTGCCAGCAGCAAATGGGACAGGGCCAATTCACCCCTCCACTTT.

The chain's CDR3 is CSVGKQANTEAFF. Written as DNA, the CDR3 is TGCAGCGTTGGAAAACAGGCGAACACTGAAGCTTTCTTT. The J gene is TRBJ1-1, the V gene TRBV29-1, with D tentatively TRBD1 (5 bases). Trimming removed 4 bases from V and 1 base from J, with 10 bases in between. Germline V gene data show CDR1 as SQVTM and CDR2 as ANQGSEA. The CDR3 consists of 13 residues.

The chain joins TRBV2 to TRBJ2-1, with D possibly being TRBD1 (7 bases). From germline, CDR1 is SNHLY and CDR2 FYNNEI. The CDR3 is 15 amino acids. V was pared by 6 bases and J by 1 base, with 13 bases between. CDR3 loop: CASSLQGRSYNEQFF. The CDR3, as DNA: TGTGCCAGCAGCTTACAGGGGAGGTCCTACAATGAGCAGTTCTTC.

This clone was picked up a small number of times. CDR3 sequence: CASSRTGADNEQFF. CDR3 DNA: TGTGCCAGCTCTCGGACAGGGGCCGACAATGAGCAGTTCTTC. The chain combines TRBV18 with TRBJ2-1, with TRBD1 identical over 9 bases. Trimming at V came to 6 bases and at J to 5 bases, leaving 5 bases not matched to a gene. The CDR3 totals 14 residues. From germline, CDR1 is KGHSH and CDR2 LQKENI.

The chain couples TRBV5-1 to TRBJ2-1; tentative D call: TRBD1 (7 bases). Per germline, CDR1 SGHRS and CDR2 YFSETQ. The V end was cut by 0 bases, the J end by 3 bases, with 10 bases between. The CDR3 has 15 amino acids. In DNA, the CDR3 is TGCGCCAGCAGCTTGGACAGGGGAGGCTACAATGAGCAGTTCTTC. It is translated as CASSLDRGGYNEQFF.

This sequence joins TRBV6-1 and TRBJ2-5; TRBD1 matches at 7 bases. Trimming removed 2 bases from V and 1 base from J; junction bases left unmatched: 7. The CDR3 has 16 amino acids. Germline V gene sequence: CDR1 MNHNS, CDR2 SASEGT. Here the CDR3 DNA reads TGTGCCAGCAGTGAATATTTTACAGGGGCCCAAGAGACCCAGTACTTC. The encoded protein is CASSEYFTGAQETQYF.

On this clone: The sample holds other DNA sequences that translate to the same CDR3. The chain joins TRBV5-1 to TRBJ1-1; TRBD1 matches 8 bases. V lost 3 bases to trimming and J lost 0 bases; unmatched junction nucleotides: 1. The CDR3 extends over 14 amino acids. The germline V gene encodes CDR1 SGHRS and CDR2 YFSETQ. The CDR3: CASSSDRVNTEAFF. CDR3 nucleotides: TGCGCCAGCAGCTCGGACAGGGTGAACACTGAAGCTTTCTTT. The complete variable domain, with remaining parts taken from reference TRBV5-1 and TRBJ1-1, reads KAGVTQTPRYLIKTRGQQVTLSCSPISGHRSVSWYQQTPGQGLQFLFEYFSETQRNKGNFPGRFSGRQFSNSRSEMNVSTLELGDSALYLCASSSDRVNTEAFFGQGTRLTVV.

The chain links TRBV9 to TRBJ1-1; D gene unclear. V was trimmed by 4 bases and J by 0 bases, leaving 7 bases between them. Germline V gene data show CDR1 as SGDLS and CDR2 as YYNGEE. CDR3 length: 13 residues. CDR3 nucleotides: TGTGCCAGCAGCTTTGAGATGAACACTGAAGCTTTCTTT. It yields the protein CASSFEMNTEAFF.

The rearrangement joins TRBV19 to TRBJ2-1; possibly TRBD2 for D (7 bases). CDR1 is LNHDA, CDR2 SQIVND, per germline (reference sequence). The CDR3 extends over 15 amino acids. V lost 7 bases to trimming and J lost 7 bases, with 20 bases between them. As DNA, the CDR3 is TGTGCCAGTAAAGTATCGGGGGGCCGTAAGAATGAGCAGTTCTTC. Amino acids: CASKVSGGRKNEQFF.

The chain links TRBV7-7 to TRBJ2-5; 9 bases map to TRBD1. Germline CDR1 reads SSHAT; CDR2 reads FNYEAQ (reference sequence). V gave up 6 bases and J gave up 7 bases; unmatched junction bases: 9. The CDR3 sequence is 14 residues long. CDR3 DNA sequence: TGTGCCAGCAGTTCACAGACAGGGGGAGGGACCCAGTACTTC. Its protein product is CASSSQTGGGTQYF. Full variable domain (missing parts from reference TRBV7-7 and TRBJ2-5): GAGVSQSPRYKVTKRGQDVTLRCDPISSHATLYWYQQALGQGPEFLTYFNYEAQPDKSGLPSDRFSAERPEGSISTLTIQRTEQRDSAMYRCASSSQTGGGTQYFGPGTRLLVL.

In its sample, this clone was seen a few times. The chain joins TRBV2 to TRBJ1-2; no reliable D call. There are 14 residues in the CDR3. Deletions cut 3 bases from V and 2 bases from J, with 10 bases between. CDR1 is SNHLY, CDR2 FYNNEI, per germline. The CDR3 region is CASSEVRSNYGYTF. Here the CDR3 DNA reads TGTGCCAGCAGTGAGGTTCGGTCGAACTATGGCTACACCTTC. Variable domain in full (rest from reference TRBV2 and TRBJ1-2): EPEVTQTPSHQVTQMGQEVILRCVPISNHLYFYWYRQILGQKVEFLVSFYNNEISEKSEIFDDQFSVERPDGSNFTLKIRSTKLEDSAMYFCASSEVRSNYGYTFGSGTRLTVV.